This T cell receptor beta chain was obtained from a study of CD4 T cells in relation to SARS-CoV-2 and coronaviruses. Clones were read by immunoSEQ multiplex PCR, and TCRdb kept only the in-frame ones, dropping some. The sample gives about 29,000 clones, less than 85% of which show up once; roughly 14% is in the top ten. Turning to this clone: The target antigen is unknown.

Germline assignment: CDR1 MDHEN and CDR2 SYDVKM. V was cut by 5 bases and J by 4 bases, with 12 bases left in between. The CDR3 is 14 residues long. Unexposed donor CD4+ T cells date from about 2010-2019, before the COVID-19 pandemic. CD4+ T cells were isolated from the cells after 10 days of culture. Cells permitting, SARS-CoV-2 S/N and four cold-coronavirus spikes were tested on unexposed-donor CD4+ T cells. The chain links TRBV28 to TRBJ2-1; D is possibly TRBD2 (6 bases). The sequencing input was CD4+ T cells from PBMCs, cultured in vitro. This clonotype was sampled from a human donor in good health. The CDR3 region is CASSGSGPYNEQFF. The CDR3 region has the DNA TGTGCCAGCAGTGGGAGCGGGCCTTACAATGAGCAGTTCTTC.